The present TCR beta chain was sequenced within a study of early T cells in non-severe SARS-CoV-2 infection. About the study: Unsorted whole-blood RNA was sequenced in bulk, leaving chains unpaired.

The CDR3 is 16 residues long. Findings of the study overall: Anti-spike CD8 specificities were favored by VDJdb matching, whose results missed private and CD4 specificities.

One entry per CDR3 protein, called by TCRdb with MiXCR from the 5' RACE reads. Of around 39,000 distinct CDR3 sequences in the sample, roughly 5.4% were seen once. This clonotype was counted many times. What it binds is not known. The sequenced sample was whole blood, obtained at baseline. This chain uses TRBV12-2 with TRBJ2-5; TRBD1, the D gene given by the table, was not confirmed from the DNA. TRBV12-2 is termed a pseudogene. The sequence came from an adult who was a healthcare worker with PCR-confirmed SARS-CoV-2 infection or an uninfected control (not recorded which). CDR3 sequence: CASRTRDAPYQETQYF. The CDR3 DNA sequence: TGTGCAAGTCGCACCCGGGACGCACCTTACCAAGAGACCCAGTACTTC.